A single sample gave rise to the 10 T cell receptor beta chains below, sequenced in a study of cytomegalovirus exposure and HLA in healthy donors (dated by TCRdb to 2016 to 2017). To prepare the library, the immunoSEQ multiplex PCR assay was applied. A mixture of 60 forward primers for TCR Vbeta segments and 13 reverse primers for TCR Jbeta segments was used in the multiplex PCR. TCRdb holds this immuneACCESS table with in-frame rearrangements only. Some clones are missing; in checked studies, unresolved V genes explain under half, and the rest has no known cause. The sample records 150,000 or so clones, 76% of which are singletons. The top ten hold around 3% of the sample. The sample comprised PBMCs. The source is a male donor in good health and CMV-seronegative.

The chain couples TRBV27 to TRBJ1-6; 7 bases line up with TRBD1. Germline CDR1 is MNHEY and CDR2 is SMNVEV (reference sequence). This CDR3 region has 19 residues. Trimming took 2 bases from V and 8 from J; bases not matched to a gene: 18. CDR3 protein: CASSLNRGGVRLTDSPLHF. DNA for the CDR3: TGTGCCAGCAGTTTAAACAGGGGCGGGGTCCGCTTAACTGATTCACCCCTCCACTTT.

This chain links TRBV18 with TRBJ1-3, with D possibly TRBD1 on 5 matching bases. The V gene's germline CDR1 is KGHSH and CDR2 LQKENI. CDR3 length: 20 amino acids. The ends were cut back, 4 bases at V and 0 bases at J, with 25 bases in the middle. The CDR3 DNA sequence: TGTGCCAGCTCACAATCGAGAGACGGGACTTCCCGGCGCTCTGGAAACACCATATATTTT. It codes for CASSQSRDGTSRRSGNTIYF.

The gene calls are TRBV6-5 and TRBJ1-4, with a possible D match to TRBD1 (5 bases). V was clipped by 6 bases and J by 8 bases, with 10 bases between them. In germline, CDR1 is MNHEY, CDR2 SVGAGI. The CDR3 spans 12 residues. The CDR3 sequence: CASRGQGEKLFF. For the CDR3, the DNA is TGTGCCAGCAGGGGGCAAGGGGAAAAACTGTTTTTT.

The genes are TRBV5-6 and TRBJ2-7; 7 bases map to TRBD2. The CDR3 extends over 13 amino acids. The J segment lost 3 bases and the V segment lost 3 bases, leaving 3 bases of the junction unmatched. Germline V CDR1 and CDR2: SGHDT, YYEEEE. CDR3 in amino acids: CASSWTSVYEQYF. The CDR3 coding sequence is TGTGCCAGCAGCTGGACTAGTGTCTACGAGCAGTACTTC. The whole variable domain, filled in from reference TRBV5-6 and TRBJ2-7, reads DAGVTQSPTHLIKTRGQQVTLRCSPKSGHDTVSWYQQALGQGPQFIFQYYEEEERQRGNFPDRFSGHQFPNYSSELNVNALLLGDSALYLCASSWTSVYEQYFGPGTRLTVT.

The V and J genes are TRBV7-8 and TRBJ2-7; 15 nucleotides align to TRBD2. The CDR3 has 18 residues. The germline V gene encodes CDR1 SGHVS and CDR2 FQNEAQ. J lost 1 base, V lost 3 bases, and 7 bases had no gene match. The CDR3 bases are TGTGCCAGCAGCTTGGTCCCGGGACTAGCGGGAGGTTCCTACGAGCAGTACTTC. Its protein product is CASSLVPGLAGGSYEQYF.

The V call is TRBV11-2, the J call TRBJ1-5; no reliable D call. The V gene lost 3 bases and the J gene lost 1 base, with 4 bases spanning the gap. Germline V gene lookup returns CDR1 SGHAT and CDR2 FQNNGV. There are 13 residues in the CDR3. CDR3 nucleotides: TGTGCCAGCAGCTTGGAGAGCAATCAGCCCCAGCATTTT. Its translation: CASSLESNQPQHF.

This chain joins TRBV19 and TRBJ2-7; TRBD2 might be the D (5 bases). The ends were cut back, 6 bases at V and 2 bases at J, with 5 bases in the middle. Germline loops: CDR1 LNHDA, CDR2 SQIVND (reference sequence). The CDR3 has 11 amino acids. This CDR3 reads CASSGTYEQYF. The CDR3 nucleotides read TGTGCCAGTAGCGGGACCTACGAGCAGTACTTC. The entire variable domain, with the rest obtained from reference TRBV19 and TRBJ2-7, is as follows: DGGITQSPKYLFRKEGQNVTLSCEQNLNHDAMYWYRQDPGQGLRLIYYSQIVNDFQKGDIAEGYSVSREKKESFPLTVTSAQKNPTAFYLCASSGTYEQYFGPGTRLTVT.

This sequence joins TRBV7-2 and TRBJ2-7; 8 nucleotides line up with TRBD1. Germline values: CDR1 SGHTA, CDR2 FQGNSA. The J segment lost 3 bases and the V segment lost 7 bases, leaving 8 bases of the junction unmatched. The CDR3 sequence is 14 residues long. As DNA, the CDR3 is TGTGCCAGCAACAGGGGGACAGAGTTCTACGAGCAGTACTTC. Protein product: CASNRGTEFYEQYF.

The chain's CDR3 is CASSSTSGVATQYF. As DNA, the CDR3 is TGTGCCAGCAGCTCCACTAGCGGGGTCGCTACGCAGTATTTT. The chain recombines TRBV7-2 with TRBJ2-3, with TRBD2 matching 10 bases. With 4 bases clipped from V and 8 bases from J, the junction kept 6 bases outside the gene matches. The CDR3 extends over 14 amino acids. Per germline, CDR1 SGHTA and CDR2 FQGNSA.

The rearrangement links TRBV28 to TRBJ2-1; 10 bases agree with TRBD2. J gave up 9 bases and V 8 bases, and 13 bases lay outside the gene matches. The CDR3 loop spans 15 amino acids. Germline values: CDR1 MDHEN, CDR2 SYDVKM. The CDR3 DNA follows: TGTGCCAGCTCTTGGAACCTAGCGGGAGTTACTGAGCAGTTCTTC. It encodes CASSWNLAGVTEQFF.